These 8 T cell receptor beta chains came from one sample sequenced in a study of T cell responses to AZD1222 COVID-19 vaccine. Sequenced by immunoSEQ multiplex PCR; TCRdb stores in-frame clones only, minus some. Of approximately 140,000 clones listed, 90% are singletons. The starting material was peripheral blood, obtained 28 days after the second AZD1222 dose. Receptors originate from an adult who received the AZD1222 COVID-19 vaccine.

The chain couples TRBV30 to TRBJ2-1, with 9 nucleotides matching TRBD1. Looked up from germline, CDR1 is GTSNPN and CDR2 is SVGIG (reference sequence). V dropped 2 bases and J dropped 8; count of bases not matched to a gene: 1. CDR3 length: 12 amino acids. The CDR3 protein is CAWSWTGDEQFF. The CDR3 bases are TGTGCCTGGAGTTGGACAGGGGATGAGCAGTTCTTC.

V is TRBV30 and J is TRBJ1-4; D gene uncertain. This CDR3 has 11 amino acids. V dropped 3 bases and J dropped 7 bases, with 6 bases sitting between them. Germline V CDR1 and CDR2: GTSNPN, SVGIG (reference sequence). The CDR3 spells CAWSRGEKLFF. The CDR3 DNA follows: TGTGCCTGGAGCCGGGGTGAAAAACTGTTTTTT.

This clone was counted a single time. The chain carries TRBV21-1 and TRBJ1-5; the table's D call, TRBD1, has no DNA check behind it. TRBV21-1 is described as a pseudogene. The CDR3 has 18 amino acids. In nucleotides, the CDR3 is TGTGCCAGCAGCAAACTGGGGCCCCCTCCTATAGCAAATCAGCCCCAGCATTTT. This translates into CASSKLGPPPIANQPQHF.

The chain couples TRBV7-9 to TRBJ2-5; maybe TRBD1 (6 bases). The V gene's germline CDR1 is SEHNR and CDR2 FQNEAQ (reference sequence). The CDR3 runs to 14 residues. The V gene lost 5 bases and the J gene lost 1 base, with 11 bases spanning the gap. CDR3 in amino acids: CASSPGDGQETQYF. DNA for the CDR3: TGTGCCAGCAGCCCAGGGGATGGCCAAGAGACCCAGTACTTC.

The J gene is TRBJ2-1, the V gene TRBV6-4, with D possibly being TRBD2 (5 bases). V lost 5 bases to trimming and J lost 4 bases, with 9 bases between them. CDR1 is MRHNA and CDR2 is SNTAGT in the germline V gene. This CDR3 has 13 amino acids. CDR3 loop: CASSSGLYNEQFF. CDR3 sequence (DNA): TGTGCCAGCAGTTCAGGACTTTACAATGAGCAGTTCTTC.

This clone was seen only a few times. The chain recombines TRBV6-1 with TRBJ2-7, with D possibly being TRBD1 (6 bases). This CDR3 is built from 15 residues. Germline V gives CDR1 MNHNS, CDR2 SASEGT. Trimming took 1 base from V and 4 from J, leaving 14 bases between them. CDR3 protein: CASSEEGHGTYEQYF. CDR3 in DNA: TGTGCCAGCAGTGAAGAGGGACACGGGACATACGAGCAGTACTTC.

The gene calls are TRBV7-2 and TRBJ2-1, with TRBD2 matching 14 bases. This CDR3 is 18 amino acids long. CDR1 is SGHTA, CDR2 FQGNSA, per germline. Germline trimming cut 1 base from V and 4 bases from J; bases unmatched to any gene: 6. For the CDR3, the DNA is TGTGCCAGCAGCTTAGGGGGACTAGCGGGAGCATCATACAATGAGCAGTTCTTC. The encoded protein is CASSLGGLAGASYNEQFF.

V usage is TRBV11-2 and J usage is TRBJ1-5, with a possible D match to TRBD1 (6 bases). This CDR3 is 14 amino acids long. Germline V gene lookup returns CDR1 SGHAT and CDR2 FQNNGV. Trimming left V 5 bases short and J 6 bases short, with 14 bases between. CDR3 region: CASSKTTGSQPQHF. In DNA form, the CDR3 reads TGTGCCAGCAGCAAAACTACAGGGAGTCAGCCCCAGCATTTT.